This T cell receptor beta chain came from a study of human T cells and chemical hapten exposure. CDR1 is MGHRA and CDR2 is YSYEKL in the germline V gene. V shed 4 bases and J shed 2 bases, with 12 bases lying between them. The CDR3 sequence is 14 residues long. The time point was: patch test 3, about 24 weeks after DPC sensitization. Documented treatment: therapeutic diphenylcyclopropenone sensitization with weekly scalp DPC. Ahead of each patch test application, blood was drawn. Total RNA was isolated from unfractionated whole blood. Each cDNA molecule in the library carried unique molecular identifiers. MiXCR, run by TCRdb on the RACE reads, gives a single entry per CDR3 protein. Counted here are 100,000 to 120,000 distinct CDR3 sequences, 30% to 35% occurring once; the ten biggest clones make up about 2.7%.

Sequencing was performed on whole blood, taken in connection with sensitization to the hapten diphenylcyclopropenone (DPC). The rearrangement joins TRBV4-1 to TRBJ2-7; D is perhaps TRBD1 (6 bases). This clonotype was sampled from a man in his forties or fifties with alopecia areata. Some clones in this sample may be carry-over from other donors' samples. The CDR3 spells CASSPNRVPYEQYF. The CDR3 nucleotides are TGCGCCAGCAGCCCCAACAGGGTTCCCTACGAGCAGTACTTC.